This T cell receptor beta chain was sequenced in a study of blood T cell repertoires in COVID-19. V gave up 3 bases and J gave up 2 bases, with 11 bases separating them. CDR1 and CDR2 from the germline V gene are LNHDA and SQIVND (reference sequence). This CDR3 is 14 amino acids long. Clones were sequenced by immunoSEQ multiplex PCR, and TCRdb holds only the in-frame ones, with some missing. Of about 250,000 clones listed, 65% to 85% are singletons. The chain joins TRBV19 to TRBJ2-7; D remains ambiguous. This TCR came from a man in his forties with acute or convalescent COVID-19. Input material: peripheral blood. CDR3 DNA sequence: TGTGCCAGTAGTATGGGTCAGGTCGCCTACGAGCAGTACTTC. Protein: CASSMGQVAYEQYF.